What follows are 27 T cell receptor beta chains derived from one specimen sequenced in a study of glioma-infiltrating T cells. The iRepertoire nested amplicon-rescue multiplex PCR amplified TCR alpha and beta CDR3s from RNA. TCRdb ran MiXCR on the multiplex PCR reads and lists one entry per CDR3 protein. The sample includes about 200,000 distinct CDR3 sequences, about 32% of them seen just once. Sequencing was carried out using glioma tissue, nonneoplastic brain tissue, or PBMCs (not recorded which). Source of these receptors: a human donor with low-grade glioma or glioblastoma, undergoing nonglioma brain surgery, or in good health (not recorded which).

This clonotype was counted ten times or more. This chain uses TRBV12-3 or TRBV12-4 with TRBJ2-5; D is perhaps TRBD1 (6 bases). Between the trimmed V and J ends, which lost 6 bases and 1 base, there was a span of 15 bases. The CDR3 has 15 amino acids. The CDR3 loop is CASRPDRTRQETQYF. CDR3 nucleotide sequence: TGTGCCAGCAGGCCAGACAGGACTCGCCAAGAGACCCAGTACTTC.

This clonotype has only one observation. Being one base from a much bigger clone, this may be a read error. The chain employs TRBV7-6 and TRBJ2-3; D possibly corresponds to TRBD1 (6 bases). The CDR3 totals 15 residues. Germline V gives CDR1 SGHVS, CDR2 FNYEAQ. Trimming pared 5 bases from V and 2 bases from J, leaving 14 bases between. The CDR3, as DNA: TGTGCCAGCAGCCTACAGGGACATGACACAGATACGCAGTATTTT. It translates to CASSLQGHDTDTQYF.

Remarks on this clonotype: This may be a read error, as it is one base from a much larger clone. The rearrangement links TRBV6-5 to TRBJ2-7, with TRBD2 matching 11 bases. CDR3 length: 14 amino acids. Germline-derived CDR1 and CDR2 are MNHEY and SVGAGI. With 2 bases clipped from V and 6 bases from J, the junction kept 3 bases outside the gene matches. CDR3 bases: TGTGCCAGCAGTTACCTAGCGGGAGGCCCCGAGCAGTACTTC. This sequence encodes CASSYLAGGPEQYF.

This clonotype has a count of ten or more. The gene calls are TRBV27 and TRBJ2-5; no clear D gene. The V end was cut by 2 bases, the J end by 1 base, with 5 bases between. Germline-derived CDR1 and CDR2 are MNHEY and SMNVEV (reference sequence). This CDR3 has 13 residues. CDR3 region: CASSLAPQETQYF. The DNA for the CDR3 is TGTGCCAGCAGTTTAGCCCCCCAAGAGACCCAGTACTTC.

For this clonotype: A much larger clone sits a single nucleotide away, making a read error possible. This chain links TRBV19 with TRBJ1-6; TRBD1 is a possible D gene (5 bases). The CDR3 is 16 residues long. The V and J ends lost 6 bases and 5 bases respectively, with 17 bases between them. In germline, CDR1 is LNHDA, CDR2 SQIVND (reference sequence). The CDR3 is CASRTARGANNSPLHF. The CDR3 nucleotides are TGTGCCAGTAGAACCGCAAGGGGCGCGAATAATTCACCCCTCCACTTT.

The chain joins TRBV7-8 to TRBJ2-3; D is perhaps TRBD2 (6 bases). CDR1 SGHVS and CDR2 FQNEAQ come from the germline V gene. V gave up 9 bases and J gave up 4 bases, with 14 bases separating them. This CDR3 has 13 residues. The CDR3 bases are TGTGCCAGAGGGACTCAACACGCAGATACGCAGTATTTT. This sequence encodes CARGTQHADTQYF.

As to this clonotype: This sequence may be a read error, since a much larger clone differs from it by one base. The chain joins TRBV7-8 to TRBJ2-3; no clear D. In germline, CDR1 is SGHVS, CDR2 FQNEAQ. CDR3 size: 13 residues. The CDR3 nucleotides read TGTGCCAGCAGCCACGACGAAATAGATACGAAGTATTTT. Amino acids: CASSHDEIDTKYF.

The sample holds a few counts of this clonotype. The chain couples TRBV5-4 to TRBJ2-5, with TRBD1 matching 9 bases. V lost 6 bases, J lost 4 bases, and 7 bases stayed unmatched. CDR3 length: 14 residues. CDR1 is SGHNT and CDR2 is YYREEE in the germline V gene (reference sequence). The CDR3 coding sequence is TGTGCCAGCACCCCGGGACAGGGATCAGAGACCCAGTACTTC. Translation: CASTPGQGSETQYF.

The genes are TRBV12-3 or TRBV12-4 and TRBJ1-4; tentative D call: TRBD1 (6 bases). The CDR3 spans 16 residues. With 6 bases removed from V and 8 bases from J, the gap between germline ends came to 22 bases. This chain's CDR3 is CASSPNRGGLGEKLFF. In DNA, the CDR3 is TGTGCCAGCAGCCCTAACCGGGGGGGCCTCGGGGAAAAACTGTTTTTT.

About this clonotype: A read error may account for a junction end that differs from germline. The J gene is TRBJ1-1, the V gene TRBV12-3 or TRBV12-4; no clear D. The CDR3 is 12 amino acids. CDR3 sequence reads: CASSLRNNEAFF. The DNA of the CDR3 is TGTGCCAGCAGTTTAAGAAACAATGAAGCTTTCTTT.

Points on this clonotype: A read error may account for a junction end that differs from germline. This chain joins TRBV6-5 and TRBJ1-5, with TRBD1 matching 7 bases. CDR1 MNHEY and CDR2 SVGAGI come from the germline V gene. The CDR3 loop spans 15 amino acids. The CDR3 bases are TGTGCCGGCAGTGAGGGGGCAGGGGGAAATCAGGCCCAGCATTTT. Translated: CAGSEGAGGNQAQHF.

The chain links TRBV27 to TRBJ2-7; possibly TRBD2 for D (5 bases). V dropped 2 bases and J dropped 13 bases, with 18 bases sitting between them. Per the germline V gene, CDR1 is MNHEY and CDR2 is SMNVEV (reference sequence). The CDR3 is 13 residues long. This CDR3 reads CASSLSGRDEHYF. Here the CDR3 DNA reads TGTGCCAGCAGTTTAAGCGGCAGAGACGAACATTACTTC.

Remarks on this clonotype: One junction end disagrees with the germline gene, perhaps due to a read error. This sequence joins TRBV11-2 and TRBJ2-7, with D perhaps TRBD1 or TRBD2 (5 bases each). This CDR3 spans 15 amino acids. In germline, CDR1 is SGHAT, CDR2 FQNNGV. The CDR3 loop reads CASSLTDRGSYGQYF. Here the CDR3 DNA reads TGTGCCAGCAGCTTGACCGACCGGGGCTCCTACGGGCAGTACTTC.

This clonotype has ten or more counts. This chain joins TRBV27 and TRBJ1-5, with 8 bases fitting TRBD1. The CDR3 totals 16 residues. Germline values: CDR1 MNHEY, CDR2 SMNVEV (reference sequence). With 0 bases clipped from V and 7 bases from J, the junction kept 8 bases outside the gene matches. The CDR3 sequence is CASSLSPTGGGQPQHF. The CDR3 coding sequence is TGTGCCAGCAGTTTATCCCCAACAGGGGGAGGACAGCCCCAGCATTTT.

This clonotype showed up just a few times. This clone may be a read error of a much larger clone one base away. This rearrangement joins TRBV5-4 to TRBJ2-1, with 8 bases identical to TRBD1. The ends lost 3 bases at V and 10 bases at J; junction bases unmatched: 9. Germline-derived CDR1 and CDR2 are SGHNT and YYREEE (reference sequence). The CDR3 has 14 amino acids. The CDR3 spells CASSSTGVSYEQFF. Here the CDR3 DNA reads TGTGCCAGCAGCTCGACAGGGGTCTCCTACGAGCAGTTCTTC.

This clonotype came up many times. This chain connects TRBV15 to TRBJ2-7, with 8 bases fitting TRBD1. In germline, CDR1 is LNHNV, CDR2 YYDKDF (reference sequence). The CDR3 extends over 15 amino acids. The V segment lost 0 bases and the J segment 2 bases; nucleotides outside the gene matches: 3. This CDR3 reads CATSRDRGPPYEQYF. The CDR3 DNA sequence: TGTGCCACCAGCAGAGACAGGGGGCCCCCCTACGAGCAGTACTTC.

A word on this clonotype: A much larger clone lies one base from this, so it may be a read error. The V call is TRBV2, the J call TRBJ2-3, with D unresolved. This CDR3 has 16 amino acids. Per germline, CDR1 SNHLY and CDR2 FYNNEI. V lost 7 bases to trimming and J lost 0 bases, with 17 bases between them. CDR3 amino acids: CASILVVVSSTDTQYF. Here the CDR3 DNA reads TGTGCCAGCATCCTGGTGGTGGTCTCTAGCACAGATACGCAGTATTTT.

This clonotype was recorded a few times. The chain links TRBV6-1 to TRBJ2-7; TRBD2 agrees at 7 bases. V shed 6 bases and J 3 bases; nucleotides not matched to a gene: 11. The germline CDR1 and CDR2 sequences are MNHNS and SASEGT. The CDR3 spans 15 residues. CDR3 nucleotide sequence: TGTGCCAGCAGCCCAGAGGGAGGGGCACGCTACGAGCAGTACTTC. Residues: CASSPEGGARYEQYF.

This clonotype was recorded at least ten times. The V and J genes are TRBV12-3 or TRBV12-4 and TRBJ1-1; 10 positions agree with TRBD1. With V trimmed by 7 bases and J by 4 bases, 9 bases remained unmatched. The length of the CDR3 is 15 residues. The DNA for the CDR3 is TGTGCCAGCAACCCGACAGGGGGCGCAGCCACTGAAGCTTTCTTT. Amino acid sequence: CASNPTGGAATEAFF.

This clonotype was detected many times. This chain links TRBV7-2 with TRBJ2-5; D is possibly TRBD1 or TRBD2 (5 bases each). The V and J ends lost 7 bases and 0 bases respectively, with 9 bases between them. The germline V gene encodes CDR1 SGHTA and CDR2 FQGNSA. There are 13 residues in the CDR3. The chain's CDR3 is CASTGRYQETQYF. The DNA for the CDR3 is TGTGCCAGCACGGGGCGGTACCAAGAGACCCAGTACTTC.

This clonotype was seen many times. The V call is TRBV7-8, the J call TRBJ2-7, with 7 bases fitting TRBD1. The CDR3 runs to 14 residues. CDR1 SGHVS and CDR2 FQNEAQ come from the germline V gene. Trimming removed 1 base from V and 3 bases from J; junction bases left unmatched: 3. The DNA of the CDR3 is TGTGCCAGCAGCTTAGTACAGGGGAACTACGAGCAGTACTTC. Its translation: CASSLVQGNYEQYF.

This clonotype was counted ten times or more. The V and J genes are TRBV2 and TRBJ1-5; TRBD1 might be the D (5 bases). V gave up 7 bases and J gave up 9 bases, with 19 bases separating them. The CDR3 is 14 residues long. CDR1 SNHLY and CDR2 FYNNEI come from the germline V gene. The CDR3 DNA reads TGTGCCAGCAAATGGGGCGGGGAAATCGCGCCCCAGCATTTT. Translation gives CASKWGGEIAPQHF.

J is TRBJ2-7 and V is TRBV6-2 or TRBV6-3; D is undetermined. Between the trimmed V and J ends, which lost 0 bases and 7 bases, there was a span of 13 bases. The CDR3 spans 14 residues. Per the germline V gene, CDR1 is MNHEY and CDR2 is SVGEGT. CDR3 residues: CASSYSRGSGEQYF. In DNA, the CDR3 is TGTGCCAGCAGTTACTCGAGAGGATCCGGGGAGCAGTACTTC.

This clonotype occurred many times. V is TRBV12-3 or TRBV12-4 and J is TRBJ2-1; D may match TRBD1 or TRBD2 (5 bases each). The CDR3 length is 13 residues. V was pared by 8 bases and J by 8 bases, with 16 bases between. DNA of the CDR3: TGTGCCAGCCGGGGCGAGGCCACCGATGAGCAGTTCTTC. It is translated as CASRGEATDEQFF.

This clonotype was detected many times. The rearrangement links TRBV10-3 to TRBJ1-1; D gene uncertain. V lost 5 bases and J lost 5, with 12 bases in between. This CDR3 is 13 amino acids long. Germline values: CDR1 ENHRY, CDR2 SYGVKD. The CDR3 spells CAISRDGVTEAFF. The CDR3 region has the DNA TGTGCCATCAGTCGTGACGGGGTAACTGAAGCTTTCTTT.

The V gene is TRBV6-2 or TRBV6-3, the J gene TRBJ2-6; 11 positions agree with TRBD1. Trimming took 2 bases from V and 0 from J; bases not matched to a gene: 6. Germline values: CDR1 MNHEY, CDR2 SVGEGT. The CDR3 is 19 amino acids. Here the CDR3 reads CASSYRSGTGGSGANVLTF. The CDR3 DNA reads TGTGCCAGCAGTTACCGCTCCGGGACAGGGGGCTCTGGGGCCAACGTCCTGACTTTC.

This clonotype was counted many times. CDR3 amino acids: CASRRGGEARSYEQYF. Written as DNA, the CDR3 is TGTGCCAGCCGTCGGGGGGGGGAGGCCCGGTCCTACGAGCAGTACTTC. V usage is TRBV27 and J usage is TRBJ2-7; 8 bases fit TRBD2. The CDR3 sequence is 16 residues long. The junction had 13 bases not matched to a gene; V was cut back by 8 bases and J by 1 base. Germline V CDR1 and CDR2: MNHEY, SMNVEV (reference sequence).